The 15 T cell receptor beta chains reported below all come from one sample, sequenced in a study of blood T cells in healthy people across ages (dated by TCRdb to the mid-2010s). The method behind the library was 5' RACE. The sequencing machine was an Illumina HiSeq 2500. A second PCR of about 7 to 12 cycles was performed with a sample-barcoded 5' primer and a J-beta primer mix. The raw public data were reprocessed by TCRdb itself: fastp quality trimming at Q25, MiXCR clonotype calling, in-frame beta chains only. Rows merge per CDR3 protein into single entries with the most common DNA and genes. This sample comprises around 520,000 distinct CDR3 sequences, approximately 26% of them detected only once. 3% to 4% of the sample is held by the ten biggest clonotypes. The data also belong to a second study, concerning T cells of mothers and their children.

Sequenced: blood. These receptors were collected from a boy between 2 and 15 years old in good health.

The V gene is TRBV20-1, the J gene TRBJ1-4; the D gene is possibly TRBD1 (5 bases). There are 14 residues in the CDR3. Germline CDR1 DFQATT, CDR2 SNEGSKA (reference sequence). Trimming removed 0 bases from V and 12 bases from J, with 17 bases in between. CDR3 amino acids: CSARDLRDSRELFF. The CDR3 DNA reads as TGCAGTGCTAGAGATCTAAGGGATTCCAGGGAACTGTTTTTT.

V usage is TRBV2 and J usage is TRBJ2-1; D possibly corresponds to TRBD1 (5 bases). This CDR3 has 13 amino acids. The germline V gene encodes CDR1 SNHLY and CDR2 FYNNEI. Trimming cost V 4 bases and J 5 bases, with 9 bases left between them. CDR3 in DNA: TGTGCCAGCAGTGGAAGCAGGGACAATGAGCAGTTCTTC. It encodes CASSGSRDNEQFF.

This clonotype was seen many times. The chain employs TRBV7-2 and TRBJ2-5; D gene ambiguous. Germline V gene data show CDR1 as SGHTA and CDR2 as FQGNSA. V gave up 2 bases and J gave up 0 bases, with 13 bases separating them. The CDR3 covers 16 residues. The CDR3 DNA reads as TGTGCCAGCAGCTTACAATCCCGACATTACCAAGAGACCCAGTACTTC. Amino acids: CASSLQSRHYQETQYF.

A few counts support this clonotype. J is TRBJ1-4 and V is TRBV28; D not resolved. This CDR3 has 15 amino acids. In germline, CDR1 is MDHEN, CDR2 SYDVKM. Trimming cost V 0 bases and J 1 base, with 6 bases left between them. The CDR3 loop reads CASSLWAVTNEKLFF. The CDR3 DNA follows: TGTGCCAGCAGTTTATGGGCGGTAACTAATGAAAAACTGTTTTTT. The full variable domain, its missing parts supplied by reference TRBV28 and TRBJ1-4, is DVKVTQSSRYLVKRTGEKVFLECVQDMDHENMFWYRQDPGLGLRLIYFSYDVKMKEKGDIPEGYSVSREKKERFSLILESASTNQTSMYLCASSLWAVTNEKLFFGSGTQLSVL.

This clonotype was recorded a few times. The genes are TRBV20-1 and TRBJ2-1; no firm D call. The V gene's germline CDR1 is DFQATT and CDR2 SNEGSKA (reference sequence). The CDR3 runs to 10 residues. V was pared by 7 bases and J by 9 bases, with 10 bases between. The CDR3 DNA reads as TGCAGTGTGGGGATATTTGAGCAGTTCTTC. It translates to CSVGIFEQFF.

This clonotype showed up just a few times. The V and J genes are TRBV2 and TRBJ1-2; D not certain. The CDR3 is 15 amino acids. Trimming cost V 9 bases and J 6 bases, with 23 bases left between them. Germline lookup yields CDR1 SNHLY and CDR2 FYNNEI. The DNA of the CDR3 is TGTGCCAGTAGTACTGGCCTAAGTCCCGGAGATGGCTACACCTTC. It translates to CASSTGLSPGDGYTF.

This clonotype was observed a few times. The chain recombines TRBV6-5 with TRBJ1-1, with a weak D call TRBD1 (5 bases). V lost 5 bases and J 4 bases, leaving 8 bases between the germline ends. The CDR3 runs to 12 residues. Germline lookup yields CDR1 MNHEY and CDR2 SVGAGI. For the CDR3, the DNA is TGTGCCAGCAGTACCGGGACCACTGAAGCTTTCTTT. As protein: CASSTGTTEAFF.

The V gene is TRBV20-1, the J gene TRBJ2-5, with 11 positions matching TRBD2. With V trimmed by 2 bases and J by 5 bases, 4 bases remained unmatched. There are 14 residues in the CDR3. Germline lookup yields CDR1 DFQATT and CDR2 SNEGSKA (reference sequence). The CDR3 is CSARTSGRLETQYF. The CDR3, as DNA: TGCAGTGCTAGAACTAGCGGGAGACTTGAGACCCAGTACTTC.

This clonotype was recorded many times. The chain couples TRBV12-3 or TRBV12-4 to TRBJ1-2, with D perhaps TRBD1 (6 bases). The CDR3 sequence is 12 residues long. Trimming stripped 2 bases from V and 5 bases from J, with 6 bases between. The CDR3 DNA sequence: TGTGCCAGCAGTTTAACAGGGTATGGCTACACCTTC. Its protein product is CASSLTGYGYTF.

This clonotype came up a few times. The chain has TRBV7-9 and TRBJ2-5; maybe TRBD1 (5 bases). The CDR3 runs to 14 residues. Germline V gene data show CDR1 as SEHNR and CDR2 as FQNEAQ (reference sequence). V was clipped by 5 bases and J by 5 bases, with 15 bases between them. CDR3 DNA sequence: TGTGCCAGCAGCGTCGTCCAGGGCAGGGAGACCCAGTACTTC. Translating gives CASSVVQGRETQYF.

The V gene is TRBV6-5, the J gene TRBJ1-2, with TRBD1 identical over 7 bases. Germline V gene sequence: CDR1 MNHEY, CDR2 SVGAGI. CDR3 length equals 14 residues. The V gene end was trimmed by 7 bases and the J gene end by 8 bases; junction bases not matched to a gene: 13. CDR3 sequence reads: CASIRVKGAEGYTF. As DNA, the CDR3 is TGTGCCAGCATTAGGGTCAAGGGGGCTGAGGGCTACACCTTC.

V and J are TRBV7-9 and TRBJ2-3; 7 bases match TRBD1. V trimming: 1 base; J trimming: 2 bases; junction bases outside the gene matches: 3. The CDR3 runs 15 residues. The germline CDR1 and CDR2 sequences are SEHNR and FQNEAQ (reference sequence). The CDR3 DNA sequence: TGTGCCAGCAGCTTAGGGGACAGCTACACAGATACGCAGTATTTT. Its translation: CASSLGDSYTDTQYF.

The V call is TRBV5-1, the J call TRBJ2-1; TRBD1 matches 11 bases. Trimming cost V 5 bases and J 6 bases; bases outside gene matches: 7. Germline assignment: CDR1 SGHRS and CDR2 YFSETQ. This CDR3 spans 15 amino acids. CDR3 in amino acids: CASSFRGTGGNEQFF. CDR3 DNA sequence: TGCGCCAGCAGTTTCCGCGGGACAGGGGGCAATGAGCAGTTCTTC.

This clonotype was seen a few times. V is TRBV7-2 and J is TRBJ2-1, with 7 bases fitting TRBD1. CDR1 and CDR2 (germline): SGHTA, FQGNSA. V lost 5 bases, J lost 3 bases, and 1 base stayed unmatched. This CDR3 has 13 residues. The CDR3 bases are TGTGCCAGCAGCCGGGACAGCTACAATGAGCAGTTCTTC. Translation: CASSRDSYNEQFF.

The CDR3 sequence: CASSQARVGKQYF. The CDR3, as DNA: TGCGCCAGCAGCCAAGCTAGGGTTGGGAAGCAGTACTTC. The rearrangement joins TRBV4-3 to TRBJ2-7; D uncertain. CDR1 is LGHNA and CDR2 is YSLEER in the germline V gene. V gave up 1 base and J gave up 8 bases, with 12 bases separating them. The CDR3 totals 13 residues.